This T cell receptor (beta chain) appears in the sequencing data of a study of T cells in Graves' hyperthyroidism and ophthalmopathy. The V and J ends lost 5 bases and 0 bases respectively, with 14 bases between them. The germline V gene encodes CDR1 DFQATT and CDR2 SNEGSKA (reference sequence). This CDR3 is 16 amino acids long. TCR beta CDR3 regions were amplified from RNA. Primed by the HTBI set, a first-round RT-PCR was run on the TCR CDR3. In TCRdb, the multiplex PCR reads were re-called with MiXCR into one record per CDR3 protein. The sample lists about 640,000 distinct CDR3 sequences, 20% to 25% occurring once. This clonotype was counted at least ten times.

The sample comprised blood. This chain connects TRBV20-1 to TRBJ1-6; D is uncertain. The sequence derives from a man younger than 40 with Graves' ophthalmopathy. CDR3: CSARRGGSSYNSPLHF. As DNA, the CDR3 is TGCAGTGCTCGACGTGGCGGGAGCTCCTATAATTCACCCCTCCACTTT.